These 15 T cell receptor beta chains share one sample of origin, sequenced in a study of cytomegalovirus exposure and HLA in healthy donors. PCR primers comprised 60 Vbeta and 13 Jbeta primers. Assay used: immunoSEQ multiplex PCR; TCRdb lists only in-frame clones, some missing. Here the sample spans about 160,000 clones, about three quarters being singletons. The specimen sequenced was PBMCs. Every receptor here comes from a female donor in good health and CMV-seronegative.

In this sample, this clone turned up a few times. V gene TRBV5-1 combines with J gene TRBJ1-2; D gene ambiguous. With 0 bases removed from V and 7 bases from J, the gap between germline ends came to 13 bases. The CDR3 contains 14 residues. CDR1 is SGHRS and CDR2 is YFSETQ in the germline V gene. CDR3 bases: TGCGCCAGCAGCTTGGATCCGGGATCTGGTGGCTACACCTTC. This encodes CASSLDPGSGGYTF. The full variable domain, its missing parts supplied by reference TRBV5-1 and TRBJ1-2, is KAGVTQTPRYLIKTRGQQVTLSCSPISGHRSVSWYQQTPGQGLQFLFEYFSETQRNKGNFPGRFSGRQFSNSRSEMNVSTLELGDSALYLCASSLDPGSGGYTFGSGTRLTVV.

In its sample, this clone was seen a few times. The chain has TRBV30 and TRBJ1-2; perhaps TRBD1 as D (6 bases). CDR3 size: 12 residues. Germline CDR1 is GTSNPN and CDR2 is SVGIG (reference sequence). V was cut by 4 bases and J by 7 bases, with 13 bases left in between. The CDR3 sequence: CAWNPGEGGYTF. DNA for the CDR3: TGTGCCTGGAACCCAGGGGAGGGTGGCTACACCTTC. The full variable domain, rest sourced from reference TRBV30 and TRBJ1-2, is SQTIHQWPATLVQPVGSPLSLECTVEGTSNPNLYWYRQAAGRGLQLLFYSVGIGQISSEVPQNLSASRPQDRQFILSSKKLLLSDSGFYLCAWNPGEGGYTFGSGTRLTVV.

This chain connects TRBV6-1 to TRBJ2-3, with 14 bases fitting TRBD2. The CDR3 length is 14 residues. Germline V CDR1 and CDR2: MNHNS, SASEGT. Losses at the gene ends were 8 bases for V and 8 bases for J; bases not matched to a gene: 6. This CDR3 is CASGTSGRTRTQYF. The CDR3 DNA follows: TGTGCCAGCGGGACTAGCGGGAGAACGCGTACGCAGTATTTT.

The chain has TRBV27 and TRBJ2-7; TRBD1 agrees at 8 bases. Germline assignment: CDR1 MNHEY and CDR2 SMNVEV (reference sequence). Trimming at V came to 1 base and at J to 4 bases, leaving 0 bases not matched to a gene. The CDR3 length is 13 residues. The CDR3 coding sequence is TGTGCCAGCAGTTTATGGACAGGGTACGAGCAGTACTTC. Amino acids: CASSLWTGYEQYF.

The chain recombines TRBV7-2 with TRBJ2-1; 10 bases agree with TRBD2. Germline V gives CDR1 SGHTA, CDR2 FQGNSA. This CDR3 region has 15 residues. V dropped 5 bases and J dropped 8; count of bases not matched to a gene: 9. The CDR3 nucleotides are TGTGCCAGCAGCCCCAGGACTAGCGGCCCCGATGAGCAGTTCTTC. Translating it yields CASSPRTSGPDEQFF.

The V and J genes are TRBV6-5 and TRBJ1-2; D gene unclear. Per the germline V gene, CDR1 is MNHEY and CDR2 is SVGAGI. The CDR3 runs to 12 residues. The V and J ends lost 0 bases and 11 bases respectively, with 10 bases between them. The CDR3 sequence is CASSYSGQPYTF. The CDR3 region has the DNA TGTGCCAGCAGTTACTCGGGCCAACCATACACCTTC.

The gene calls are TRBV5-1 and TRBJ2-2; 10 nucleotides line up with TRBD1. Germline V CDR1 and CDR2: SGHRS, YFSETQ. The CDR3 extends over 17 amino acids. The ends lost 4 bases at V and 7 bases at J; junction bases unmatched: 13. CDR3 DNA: TGCGCCAGCAGCCCCGTTCCGACAGGGGGCGCCGACGGGGAGCTGTTTTTT. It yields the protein CASSPVPTGGADGELFF.

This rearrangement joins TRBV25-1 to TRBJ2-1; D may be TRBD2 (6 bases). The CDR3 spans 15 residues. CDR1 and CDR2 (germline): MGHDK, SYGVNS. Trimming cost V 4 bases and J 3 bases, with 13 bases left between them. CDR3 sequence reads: CASSGLVRVYNEQFF. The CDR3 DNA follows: TGTGCCAGCAGTGGACTAGTTCGGGTCTACAATGAGCAGTTCTTC.

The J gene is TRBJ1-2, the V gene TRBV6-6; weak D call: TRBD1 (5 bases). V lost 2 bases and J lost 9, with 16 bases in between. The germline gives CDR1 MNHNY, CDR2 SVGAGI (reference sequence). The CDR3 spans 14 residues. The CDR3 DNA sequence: TGTGCCAGCAGTTACGCGGGGGAGGGTGGTAGCTACACCTTC. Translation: CASSYAGEGGSYTF.

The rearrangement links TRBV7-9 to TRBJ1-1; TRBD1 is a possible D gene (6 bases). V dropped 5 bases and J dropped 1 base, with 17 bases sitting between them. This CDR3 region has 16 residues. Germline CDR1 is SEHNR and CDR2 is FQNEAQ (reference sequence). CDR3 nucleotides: TGTGCCAGCAGCACAATCCCGGGACACTCGAACACTGAAGCTTTCTTT. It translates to CASSTIPGHSNTEAFF.

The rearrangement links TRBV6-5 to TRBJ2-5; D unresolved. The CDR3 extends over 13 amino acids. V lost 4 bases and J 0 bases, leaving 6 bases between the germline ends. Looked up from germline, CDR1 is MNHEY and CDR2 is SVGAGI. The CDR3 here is CASSLQYQETQYF. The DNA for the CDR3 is TGTGCCAGCAGTTTGCAGTACCAAGAGACCCAGTACTTC.

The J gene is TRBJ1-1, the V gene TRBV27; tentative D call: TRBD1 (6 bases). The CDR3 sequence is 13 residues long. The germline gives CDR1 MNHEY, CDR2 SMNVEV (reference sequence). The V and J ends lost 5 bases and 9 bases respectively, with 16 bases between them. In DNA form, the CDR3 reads TGTGCCAGCAGTGTCCGACAGGCCGGGCAAGCTTTCTTT. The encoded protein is CASSVRQAGQAFF.

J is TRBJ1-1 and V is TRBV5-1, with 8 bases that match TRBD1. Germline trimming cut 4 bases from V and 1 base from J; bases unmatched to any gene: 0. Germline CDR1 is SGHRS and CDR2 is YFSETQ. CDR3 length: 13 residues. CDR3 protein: CASSGQGNTEAFF. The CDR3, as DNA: TGCGCCAGCAGCGGACAGGGGAACACTGAAGCTTTCTTT.

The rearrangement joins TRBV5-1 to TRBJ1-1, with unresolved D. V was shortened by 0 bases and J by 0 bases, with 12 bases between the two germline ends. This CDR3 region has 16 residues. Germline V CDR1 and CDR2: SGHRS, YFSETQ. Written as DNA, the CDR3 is TGCGCCAGCAGCTTGGCCAGGATGGTTATGAACACTGAAGCTTTCTTT. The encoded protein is CASSLARMVMNTEAFF. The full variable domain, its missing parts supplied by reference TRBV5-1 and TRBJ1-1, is KAGVTQTPRYLIKTRGQQVTLSCSPISGHRSVSWYQQTPGQGLQFLFEYFSETQRNKGNFPGRFSGRQFSNSRSEMNVSTLELGDSALYLCASSLARMVMNTEAFFGQGTRLTVV.

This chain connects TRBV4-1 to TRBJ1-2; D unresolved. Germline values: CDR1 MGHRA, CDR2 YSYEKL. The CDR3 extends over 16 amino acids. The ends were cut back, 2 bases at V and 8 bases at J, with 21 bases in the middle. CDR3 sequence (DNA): TGCGCCAGCAGCCAACTAATCCCCCCGGTGAGCGGCGGCTACACCTTC. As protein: CASSQLIPPVSGGYTF.